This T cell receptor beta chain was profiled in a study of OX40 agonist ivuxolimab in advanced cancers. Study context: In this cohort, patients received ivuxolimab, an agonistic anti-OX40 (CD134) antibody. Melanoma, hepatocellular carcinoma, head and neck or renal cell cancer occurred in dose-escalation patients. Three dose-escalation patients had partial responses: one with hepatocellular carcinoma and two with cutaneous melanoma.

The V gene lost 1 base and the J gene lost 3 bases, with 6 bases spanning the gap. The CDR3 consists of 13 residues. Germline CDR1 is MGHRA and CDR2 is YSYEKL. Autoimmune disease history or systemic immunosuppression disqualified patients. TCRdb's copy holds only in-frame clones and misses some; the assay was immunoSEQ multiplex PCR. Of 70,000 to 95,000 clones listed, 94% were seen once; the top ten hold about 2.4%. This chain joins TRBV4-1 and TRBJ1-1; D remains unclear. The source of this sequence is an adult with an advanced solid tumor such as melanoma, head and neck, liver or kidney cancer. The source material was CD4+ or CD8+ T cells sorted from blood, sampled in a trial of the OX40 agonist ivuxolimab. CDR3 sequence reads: CASSQVGDTEAFF. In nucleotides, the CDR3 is TGCGCCAGCAGCCAAGTGGGTGACACTGAAGCTTTCTTT.